This passage covers 32 T cell receptor beta chains from one sample sequenced in a study of T cell repertoires in cytomegalovirus infection. Antigens for these TCRs are unknown. TCRdb re-called the reads through MiXCR, storing one row per CDR3 protein. The sample has 35,000 to 55,000 distinct CDR3 sequences, 20% seen once. Source material: PBMCs, sequenced either directly or after in vitro stimulation (not recorded which). The source is a human donor in good health (CMV status not recorded). Some clones in this sample may be carry-over from other donors' samples.

Many counts were recorded for this clonotype. The gene calls are TRBV2 and TRBJ2-2; 13 bases agree with TRBD2. This CDR3 is built from 18 residues. The germline V gene encodes CDR1 SNHLY and CDR2 FYNNEI. The V and J ends lost 7 bases and 1 base, in that order; junction bases with no gene match: 9. The CDR3 spells CASIPGGLAGRNTGELFF. The CDR3, as DNA: TGTGCCAGCATCCCCGGGGGACTAGCGGGACGGAACACCGGGGAGCTGTTTTTT. Based on the CDR3 plus reference TRBV2 and TRBJ2-2, the full variable domain is EPEVTQTPSHQVTQMGQEVILRCVPISNHLYFYWYRQILGQKVEFLVSFYNNEISEKSEIFDDQFSVERPDGSNFTLKIRSTKLEDSAMYFCASIPGGLAGRNTGELFFGEGSRLTVL.

This clonotype was found many times. The rearrangement uses TRBV12-3 or TRBV12-4 and TRBJ1-3; no reliable D call. The CDR3 runs 14 residues. The V end was cut by 6 bases, the J end by 0 bases, with 9 bases between. The CDR3 DNA is TGTGCCAGCAGACTCGAAGACTCTGGAAACACCATATATTTT. This encodes CASRLEDSGNTIYF.

In this sample, this clonotype turned up many times. The chain employs TRBV12-3 or TRBV12-4 and TRBJ2-1; tentative D call: TRBD1 (5 bases). This CDR3 has 14 amino acids. The ends were cut back, 7 bases at V and 4 bases at J, with 14 bases in the middle. This CDR3 reads CASTQKTGYNEQFF. The DNA for the CDR3 is TGTGCCAGCACCCAAAAAACAGGTTACAATGAGCAGTTCTTC.

The chain combines TRBV6-2 or TRBV6-3 with TRBJ2-1; D is unclear. This CDR3 region has 13 residues. Germline CDR1 MNHEY, CDR2 SVGEGT. V gave up 4 bases and J gave up 6 bases, with 10 bases separating them. The CDR3 sequence is CASSSRPANEQFF. Here the CDR3 DNA reads TGTGCCAGCAGTTCCAGGCCCGCCAATGAGCAGTTCTTC.

The V and J genes are TRBV12-3 or TRBV12-4 and TRBJ2-1; D is possibly TRBD1 (7 bases). This CDR3 region has 15 residues. Trimming took off 3 bases at V and 4 bases at J, with 13 bases between the two ends. DNA of the CDR3: TGTGCCAGCAGTTTTCGGCAGGGGGGTTACAATGAGCAGTTCTTC. As protein: CASSFRQGGYNEQFF.

The sample holds a few counts of this clonotype. The gene calls are TRBV15 and TRBJ2-3; tentative D call: TRBD2 (6 bases). The CDR3 has 16 amino acids. The germline V gene has CDR1 LNHNV and CDR2 YYDKDF (reference sequence). V dropped 5 bases and J dropped 0 bases, with 15 bases sitting between them. For the CDR3, the DNA is TGTGCCACCAGCCCCGGGAGAGACACTAGCACAGATACGCAGTATTTT. Translating gives CATSPGRDTSTDTQYF.

The chain joins TRBV2 to TRBJ2-5; D gene uncertain. The CDR3 is 12 residues long. V was clipped by 9 bases and J by 2 bases, with 10 bases between them. Germline CDR1 SNHLY, CDR2 FYNNEI. CDR3 DNA: TGTGCCAGTACGTTACCGCAAGAGACCCAGTACTTC. Amino acid sequence: CASTLPQETQYF.

A few counts support this clonotype. This chain links TRBV5-6 with TRBJ2-5, with 9 positions matching TRBD2. This CDR3 spans 16 amino acids. J was trimmed by 4 bases and V by 3 bases; bases with no gene match: 10. Germline V gene sequence: CDR1 SGHDT, CDR2 YYEEEE. In nucleotides, the CDR3 is TGTGCCAGCAGCTCCCTGGGTAGCGGGGGAGTAGAGACCCAGTACTTC. Protein sequence: CASSSLGSGGVETQYF.

The rearrangement links TRBV6-2 or TRBV6-3 to TRBJ2-7; D not certain. Trimming stripped 2 bases from V and 2 bases from J, with 13 bases between. Germline CDR1 is MNHEY and CDR2 is SVGEGT. The CDR3 has 15 amino acids. The CDR3 spells CASSYARPGAYEQYF. In DNA, the CDR3 is TGTGCCAGCAGTTACGCGAGACCTGGGGCCTACGAGCAGTACTTC.

This chain connects TRBV20-1 to TRBJ2-1; tentatively, D is TRBD2 (6 bases). V was pared by 3 bases and J by 4 bases, with 16 bases between. Germline assignment: CDR1 DFQATT and CDR2 SNEGSKA (reference sequence). This CDR3 has 15 amino acids. The CDR3 coding sequence is TGCAGTGCTAGGATATCGCCTAGCGTATACAATGAGCAGTTCTTC. It is translated as CSARISPSVYNEQFF.

This clonotype was seen a handful of times. The rearrangement joins TRBV2 to TRBJ2-1; D is ambiguous. The V gene's germline CDR1 is SNHLY and CDR2 FYNNEI. Trimming cost V 7 bases and J 3 bases, with 10 bases left between them. The CDR3 length is 13 residues. CDR3 residues: CASNSLYYNEQFF. The CDR3 nucleotides read TGTGCCAGCAATAGTCTCTACTACAATGAGCAGTTCTTC.

The chain has TRBV19 and TRBJ2-3, with 8 bases matching TRBD2. The CDR3 runs to 15 residues. Germline V CDR1 and CDR2: LNHDA, SQIVND (reference sequence). V dropped 4 bases and J dropped 4; count of bases not matched to a gene: 7. The CDR3 sequence: CASSSRLARADTQYF. Written as DNA, the CDR3 is TGTGCCAGTAGTAGCAGACTAGCGAGGGCAGATACGCAGTATTTT. Based on the CDR3 plus reference TRBV19 and TRBJ2-3, the full variable domain is DGGITQSPKYLFRKEGQNVTLSCEQNLNHDAMYWYRQDPGQGLRLIYYSQIVNDFQKGDIAEGYSVSREKKESFPLTVTSAQKNPTAFYLCASSSRLARADTQYFGPGTRLTVL.

This clonotype turned up a few times. The chain joins TRBV6-5 to TRBJ2-7, with unresolved D. V shed 4 bases and J shed 3 bases, with 10 bases lying between them. The CDR3 sequence is 13 residues long. Germline V gene sequence: CDR1 MNHEY, CDR2 SVGAGI. The CDR3 loop reads CASSFERNYEQYF. The CDR3 region has the DNA TGTGCCAGCAGTTTTGAAAGAAACTACGAGCAGTACTTC.

Sample share makes this clonotype medium-sized. V and J are TRBV6-1 and TRBJ1-1, with 11 bases lining up with TRBD1. The ends lost 5 bases at V and 4 bases at J; junction bases unmatched: 6. Germline V gene sequence: CDR1 MNHNS, CDR2 SASEGT. The CDR3 has 15 amino acids. The CDR3 loop reads CASSLAGTGGTEAFF. CDR3 DNA sequence: TGTGCCAGCAGTTTAGCCGGGACAGGGGGCACTGAAGCTTTCTTT.

This clonotype has more than one count but fewer than ten. The V and J genes are TRBV27 and TRBJ2-6; D unresolved. Per germline, CDR1 MNHEY and CDR2 SMNVEV (reference sequence). The CDR3 totals 17 residues. Trimming stripped 3 bases from V and 2 bases from J, with 14 bases between. The CDR3 sequence is CASSFRASPTGANVLTF. CDR3 in DNA: TGTGCCAGCAGTTTTCGGGCCTCCCCAACTGGGGCCAACGTCCTGACTTTC.

This clonotype has at least ten counts. This sequence joins TRBV7-2 and TRBJ2-2; no reliable D call. From germline, CDR1 is SGHTA and CDR2 FQGNSA. CDR3 length: 13 residues. V was shortened by 1 base and J by 7 bases, with 7 bases between the two germline ends. The chain's CDR3 is CASSLGRSGELFF. CDR3 in DNA: TGTGCCAGCAGCTTAGGGCGGAGCGGGGAGCTGTTTTTT.

This clonotype was counted at least ten times. V gene TRBV29-1 combines with J gene TRBJ2-1, with TRBD1 as a possible D gene (7 bases). Looked up from germline, CDR1 is SQVTM and CDR2 is ANQGSEA. This CDR3 comprises 13 residues. Trimming shortened V by 3 bases and J by 8 bases, and 14 bases separated the two germline ends. The DNA of the CDR3 is TGCAGCGTTGACCGGACCAGGGGGGATGAGCAGTTCTTC. Protein: CSVDRTRGDEQFF.

This clonotype was found many times. The chain has TRBV7-8 and TRBJ2-1, with D perhaps TRBD2 (6 bases). This CDR3 spans 15 amino acids. Trimming removed 5 bases at V and 5 bases at J, with 16 bases between. CDR1 and CDR2 from the germline V gene are SGHVS and FQNEAQ. The CDR3 DNA is TGTGCCAGCAGCCAATTAGGGACTTTGAACAATGAGCAGTTCTTC. It codes for CASSQLGTLNNEQFF. Complete variable domain (other parts from reference TRBV7-8 and TRBJ2-1): GAGVSQSPRYKVAKRGQDVALRCDPISGHVSLFWYQQALGQGPEFLTYFQNEAQLDKSGLPSDRFFAERPEGSVSTLKIQRTQQEDSAVYLCASSQLGTLNNEQFFGPGTRLTVL.

This clonotype was found many times. The V and J genes are TRBV7-2 and TRBJ2-1; D remains unclear. Germline V gene lookup returns CDR1 SGHTA and CDR2 FQGNSA. The V and J ends lost 1 base and 1 base respectively, with 8 bases between them. This CDR3 spans 15 amino acids. This CDR3 reads CASSLGWGSYNEQFF. The CDR3 DNA is TGTGCCAGCAGCTTAGGTTGGGGTTCCTACAATGAGCAGTTCTTC.

The chain links TRBV2 to TRBJ1-2; 7 positions match TRBD1. CDR3 length equals 13 residues. Per germline, CDR1 SNHLY and CDR2 FYNNEI. V shed 8 bases and J 1 base; nucleotides not matched to a gene: 4. This chain's CDR3 is CASHRDSNYGYTF. CDR3 nucleotide sequence: TGTGCCAGCCACAGGGACAGTAACTATGGCTACACCTTC.

This clonotype showed up many times. The rearrangement uses TRBV20-1 and TRBJ2-5; 7 nucleotides match TRBD1. V lost 1 base to trimming and J lost 2 bases; unmatched junction nucleotides: 1. This CDR3 is built from 13 residues. Germline V gene sequence: CDR1 DFQATT, CDR2 SNEGSKA (reference sequence). The CDR3 loop reads CSARGTGQETQYF. As DNA, the CDR3 is TGCAGTGCTAGAGGGACAGGTCAAGAGACCCAGTACTTC.

This clonotype showed up just a few times. V gene TRBV19 combines with J gene TRBJ2-2; D is unclear. Trimming cost V 3 bases and J 5 bases, with 13 bases left between them. This CDR3 contains 15 residues. Per germline, CDR1 LNHDA and CDR2 SQIVND (reference sequence). For the CDR3, the DNA is TGTGCCAGTAGTATCCGGGCCCTCCCGACCGGGGAGCTGTTTTTT. The encoded protein is CASSIRALPTGELFF.

This chain uses TRBV20-1 with TRBJ1-1; weak D call: TRBD1 (5 bases). CDR3 length equals 15 residues. V lost 6 bases and J lost 1, with 18 bases in between. Germline CDR1 is DFQATT and CDR2 is SNEGSKA (reference sequence). CDR3 DNA sequence: TGCAGTGCCAAATCCCGGCGGGGCGCGAACACTGAAGCTTTCTTT. Its protein product is CSAKSRRGANTEAFF.

This clonotype occurred many times. The chain is built from TRBV27 and TRBJ1-1, with D hard to call. CDR1 MNHEY and CDR2 SMNVEV come from the germline V gene (reference sequence). Trimming took off 5 bases at V and 1 base at J, with 8 bases between the two ends. The CDR3 extends over 13 amino acids. Here the CDR3 reads CASSPAKNTEAFF. The CDR3, as DNA: TGTGCCAGCAGTCCGGCGAAGAACACTGAAGCTTTCTTT.

J is TRBJ1-4 and V is TRBV12-5; 9 nucleotides line up with TRBD1. With 5 bases clipped from V and 5 bases from J, the junction kept 15 bases outside the gene matches. This CDR3 region has 18 residues. Germline V gene lookup returns CDR1 LGHNT and CDR2 FRNRAP. The CDR3 loop reads CASGARDRDGYGNEKLFF. CDR3 bases: TGTGCTAGTGGTGCCCGGGACAGGGACGGGTATGGGAATGAAAAACTGTTTTTT.

This chain joins TRBV7-9 and TRBJ1-1; the D is unclear. The CDR3 totals 13 residues. Germline CDR1 SEHNR, CDR2 FQNEAQ (reference sequence). Trimming pared 5 bases from V and 1 base from J, leaving 8 bases between. The CDR3 reads CASSERQNTEAFF. The CDR3, as DNA: TGTGCCAGCAGCGAACGACAGAACACTGAAGCTTTCTTT.

The genes are TRBV6-5 and TRBJ1-2; D unresolved. The CDR3 is 13 residues long. V lost 6 bases and J lost 8, with 16 bases in between. Germline loops: CDR1 MNHEY, CDR2 SVGAGI. Written as DNA, the CDR3 is TGTGCCAGCAGAACAGAGGCGGTGGGGGGCTACACCTTC. Its translation is CASRTEAVGGYTF.

This clonotype was seen more than once but under ten times. The chain combines TRBV18 with TRBJ1-5; maybe TRBD1 (5 bases). Germline V lookup: CDR1 KGHSH, CDR2 LQKENI. The CDR3 covers 14 residues. Between the trimmed V and J ends, which lost 2 bases and 7 bases, there was a span of 12 bases. CDR3 coding DNA: TGTGCCAGCTCACCAACCGGGGCAGGGCAGCCCCAGCATTTT. Residues: CASSPTGAGQPQHF.

This clonotype showed up just a few times. V gene TRBV4-1 combines with J gene TRBJ2-1, with D perhaps matching TRBD2 (6 bases). Trimming removed 4 bases at V and 10 bases at J, with 17 bases between. Germline CDR1 reads MGHRA; CDR2 reads YSYEKL. This CDR3 has 14 amino acids. The CDR3 sequence is CASSREDYLREQFF. CDR3 nucleotides: TGCGCCAGCAGCCGCGAGGACTACCTTCGGGAGCAGTTCTTC.

This clonotype was counted at least ten times. V gene TRBV2 combines with J gene TRBJ2-3; D remains ambiguous. CDR3 length: 13 amino acids. Looked up from germline, CDR1 is SNHLY and CDR2 is FYNNEI. V lost 1 base to trimming and J lost 7 bases, with 9 bases between them. The CDR3 protein is CASSEEVSNTQYF. DNA of the CDR3: TGTGCCAGCAGTGAAGAGGTGTCGAATACGCAGTATTTT.

Judged by abundance, this clonotype is medium-sized. The CDR3 bases are TGTGCCAGCAGCTTATCGTCTGCGGGCACAGATACGCAGTATTTT. Amino acid sequence: CASSLSSAGTDTQYF. V and J are TRBV7-9 and TRBJ2-3; D not resolved. CDR1 is SEHNR and CDR2 is FQNEAQ in the germline V gene (reference sequence). CDR3 length equals 15 residues. The ends were cut back, 2 bases at V and 1 base at J, with 10 bases in the middle.

The genes are TRBV20-1 and TRBJ2-7, with 9 bases lining up with TRBD1. This CDR3 comprises 13 residues. V lost 3 bases and J lost 5; bases outside the gene matches: 5. Per germline, CDR1 DFQATT and CDR2 SNEGSKA (reference sequence). The CDR3 is CSARRDREDEQYF. The CDR3 coding sequence is TGCAGTGCTAGGAGGGACAGGGAAGACGAGCAGTACTTC.